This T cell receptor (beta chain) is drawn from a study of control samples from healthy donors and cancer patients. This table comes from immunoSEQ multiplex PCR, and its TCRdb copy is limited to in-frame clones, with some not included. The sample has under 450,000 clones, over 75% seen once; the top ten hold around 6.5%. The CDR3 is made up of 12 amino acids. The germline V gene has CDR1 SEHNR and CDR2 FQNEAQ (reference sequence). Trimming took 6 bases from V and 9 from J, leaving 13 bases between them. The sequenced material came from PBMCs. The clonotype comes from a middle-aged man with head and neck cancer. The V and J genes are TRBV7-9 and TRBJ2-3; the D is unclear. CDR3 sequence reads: CASSPTQGTQYF. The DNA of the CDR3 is TGTGCCAGCAGTCCCACCCAAGGGACGCAGTATTTT.